Listed here are 28 T cell receptor beta chains from one sample, sequenced in a study of cytomegalovirus exposure and HLA in healthy donors. Some clones are missing from TCRdb's copy, which holds only in-frame ones; the method was immunoSEQ multiplex PCR. The sample carries some 170,000 clones, 80% to 90% recorded once. The sample taken for sequencing was PBMCs. These receptors all come from a woman younger than 30 in good health and CMV-seronegative.

The chain carries TRBV19 and TRBJ1-1; D is ambiguous. Trimming stripped 5 bases from V and 1 base from J, with 8 bases between. This CDR3 has 13 residues. Germline-derived CDR1 and CDR2 are LNHDA and SQIVND (reference sequence). This CDR3 is CASSVIWNTEAFF. The CDR3, as DNA: TGTGCCAGTAGTGTAATCTGGAACACTGAAGCTTTCTTT. Full variable domain (remainder filled in from reference TRBV19 and TRBJ1-1): DGGITQSPKYLFRKEGQNVTLSCEQNLNHDAMYWYRQDPGQGLRLIYYSQIVNDFQKGDIAEGYSVSREKKESFPLTVTSAQKNPTAFYLCASSVIWNTEAFFGQGTRLTVV.

This clone showed up just once. The chain employs TRBV7-2 and TRBJ1-5; D gene uncertain. Between the trimmed V and J ends, which lost 0 bases and 11 bases, there was a span of 8 bases. The CDR3 has 12 residues. The germline V gene encodes CDR1 SGHTA and CDR2 FQGNSA. CDR3 in amino acids: CASSLAGGSQHF. In nucleotides, the CDR3 is TGTGCCAGCAGCTTAGCGGGAGGGTCCCAGCATTTT. Using reference TRBV7-2 and TRBJ1-5 for the parts outside the CDR3, the full variable domain is GAGVSQSPSNKVTEKGKDVELRCDPISGHTALYWYRQSLGQGLEFLIYFQGNSAPDKSGLPSDRFSAERTGGSVSTLTIQRTQQEDSAVYLCASSLAGGSQHFGDGTRLSIL.

The gene calls are TRBV6-5 and TRBJ2-7, with TRBD1 matching over 9 bases. Looked up from germline, CDR1 is MNHEY and CDR2 is SVGAGI. The V and J ends lost 8 bases and 1 base, in that order; junction bases with no gene match: 9. The CDR3 is 15 amino acids. The CDR3 here is CASSILGTGSYEQYF. DNA for the CDR3: TGTGCCAGCTCCATACTCGGGACAGGGTCCTACGAGCAGTACTTC.

V is TRBV14 and J is TRBJ1-1; 12 bases are shared with TRBD1. The junction had 7 bases not matched to a gene; V was cut back by 3 bases and J by 5 bases. CDR3 length equals 16 residues. Germline V lookup: CDR1 SGHDN, CDR2 FVKESK. CDR3 DNA: TGTGCCAGCAGCCAGGGGACAGGGGGCAGTCGGACTGAAGCTTTCTTT. Translation gives CASSQGTGGSRTEAFF.

V is TRBV20-1 and J is TRBJ2-3; D remains unclear. The V and J ends lost 5 bases and 2 bases respectively, with 5 bases between them. Germline V gene lookup returns CDR1 DFQATT and CDR2 SNEGSKA (reference sequence). The CDR3 loop spans 11 amino acids. The chain's CDR3 is CSALPTDTQYF. The CDR3 DNA sequence: TGCAGTGCTCTTCCCACAGATACGCAGTATTTT.

The CDR3: CASSLSASTNEKLFF. CDR3 nucleotides: TGTGCCAGCAGTTTATCGGCATCGACTAATGAAAAACTGTTTTTT. The V and J genes are TRBV27 and TRBJ1-4, with unresolved D. Germline CDR1 is MNHEY and CDR2 is SMNVEV (reference sequence). The V end was cut by 0 bases, the J end by 2 bases, with 7 bases between. The CDR3 sequence is 15 residues long.

The CDR3 DNA reads TGTGCCAGCACCCGACAGGGATTGAGCAATCAGCCCCAGCATTTT. Amino acid sequence: CASTRQGLSNQPQHF. V is TRBV2 and J is TRBJ1-5; 7 nucleotides match TRBD1. The V gene end was trimmed by 7 bases and the J gene end by 1 base; junction bases not matched to a gene: 7. Germline V lookup: CDR1 SNHLY, CDR2 FYNNEI. The CDR3 totals 15 residues.

V and J are TRBV19 and TRBJ1-2, with a weak D call TRBD1 (5 bases). V lost 5 bases and J lost 0, with 13 bases in between. Germline loops: CDR1 LNHDA, CDR2 SQIVND (reference sequence). There are 15 residues in the CDR3. The CDR3 sequence: CASSSRGGANYGYTF. The CDR3 coding sequence is TGTGCCAGTAGTTCTCGCGGGGGAGCTAACTATGGCTACACCTTC.

The V gene is TRBV15, the J gene TRBJ2-7; 12 bases match TRBD1. CDR3 size: 16 residues. From germline, CDR1 is LNHNV and CDR2 YYDKDF (reference sequence). V lost 1 base, J lost 6 bases, and 7 bases stayed unmatched. CDR3 coding DNA: TGTGCCACCAGCAGAGTGACCGGGACAGGGGGCGCCGAGCAGTACTTC. It encodes CATSRVTGTGGAEQYF.

This sequence joins TRBV7-2 and TRBJ2-6, with D tentatively TRBD2 (6 bases). Trimming removed 3 bases at V and 1 base at J, with 7 bases between. Germline CDR1 SGHTA, CDR2 FQGNSA. The CDR3 loop spans 15 amino acids. As DNA, the CDR3 is TGTGCCAGCAGCTTCGGGGGATCTGGGGCCAACGTCCTGACTTTC. The encoded protein is CASSFGGSGANVLTF. Complete variable domain (other parts from reference TRBV7-2 and TRBJ2-6): GAGVSQSPSNKVTEKGKDVELRCDPISGHTALYWYRQSLGQGLEFLIYFQGNSAPDKSGLPSDRFSAERTGGSVSTLTIQRTQQEDSAVYLCASSFGGSGANVLTFGAGSRLTVL.

The table lists this clone with a few counts. V gene TRBV4-1 combines with J gene TRBJ1-2; D is unclear. The ends were cut back, 0 bases at V and 2 bases at J, with 16 bases in the middle. Germline V CDR1 and CDR2: MGHRA, YSYEKL. The CDR3 totals 17 residues. The CDR3 nucleotides read TGCGCCAGCAGCCAAGATACCAACGTCGTGGCCAACTATGGCTACACCTTC. Residues: CASSQDTNVVANYGYTF.

J is TRBJ2-6 and V is TRBV19, with TRBD1 as a possible D gene (6 bases). V lost 9 bases and J lost 2, with 14 bases in between. Germline V gene data show CDR1 as LNHDA and CDR2 as SQIVND (reference sequence). The CDR3 has 15 residues. The CDR3: CASYDRRTGANVLTF. In DNA, the CDR3 is TGTGCCAGCTACGACAGGCGCACTGGGGCCAACGTCCTGACTTTC.

V and J are TRBV7-9 and TRBJ2-7; possible D gene TRBD2, 6 bases. The V end was cut by 1 base, the J end by 4 bases, with 14 bases between. The V gene's germline CDR1 is SEHNR and CDR2 FQNEAQ (reference sequence). This CDR3 comprises 15 residues. The CDR3 is CASSLGYGGLYEQYF. CDR3 nucleotide sequence: TGTGCCAGCAGCTTAGGATACGGCGGACTATACGAGCAGTACTTC.

The chain uses TRBV6-1 and TRBJ2-7; 9 bases map to TRBD1. The junction had 9 bases not matched to a gene; V was cut back by 5 bases and J by 7 bases. CDR3 length equals 14 residues. Germline CDR1 reads MNHNS; CDR2 reads SASEGT. CDR3 sequence: CASSLQGAWGEQYF. The CDR3 nucleotides are TGTGCCAGCAGTTTACAGGGGGCTTGGGGTGAGCAGTACTTC.

The chain recombines TRBV19 with TRBJ1-1; a possible D gene is TRBD1 (5 bases). This CDR3 region has 14 residues. V dropped 6 bases and J dropped 4 bases, with 15 bases sitting between them. CDR1 is LNHDA and CDR2 is SQIVND in the germline V gene (reference sequence). CDR3 amino acids: CASSTQGVGTEAFF. Here the CDR3 DNA reads TGTGCCAGTAGCACCCAGGGCGTGGGCACTGAAGCTTTCTTT.

This chain connects TRBV5-6 to TRBJ2-6, with D perhaps TRBD1 (6 bases). Trimming took 1 base from V and 4 from J, leaving 12 bases between them. Germline values: CDR1 SGHDT, CDR2 YYEEEE. The CDR3 loop spans 16 amino acids. DNA for the CDR3: TGTGCCAGCAGCTTGCTGGGGGCGCAAGGGGCCAACGTCCTGACTTTC. It codes for CASSLLGAQGANVLTF.

The CDR3 protein is CATSRDRGLGQPQHF. In DNA, the CDR3 is TGTGCCACCAGCAGAGACAGGGGGCTCGGTCAGCCCCAGCATTTT. The chain links TRBV15 to TRBJ1-5; the match to TRBD1 covers 8 bases. This CDR3 region has 15 residues. J gave up 6 bases and V 0 bases, and 4 bases lay outside the gene matches. From germline, CDR1 is LNHNV and CDR2 YYDKDF (reference sequence).

The gene calls are TRBV2 and TRBJ2-1, with D tentatively TRBD1 (6 bases). CDR3 length: 11 residues. The V gene lost 6 bases and the J gene lost 6 bases, with 6 bases spanning the gap. Germline V lookup: CDR1 SNHLY, CDR2 FYNNEI. CDR3 DNA sequence: TGTGCCAGCAGAGGGGGCAATGAGCAGTTCTTC. Protein sequence: CASRGGNEQFF.

The V and J genes are TRBV11-2 and TRBJ2-1; no reliable D call. The V end was cut by 0 bases, the J end by 9 bases, with 15 bases between. Germline CDR1 SGHAT, CDR2 FQNNGV. The CDR3 has 15 amino acids. The CDR3 protein is CASSLELSATGEQFF. CDR3 nucleotide sequence: TGTGCCAGCAGCTTAGAACTGTCGGCCACGGGTGAGCAGTTCTTC.

CDR3: CASSQRGTGGDNSPLHF. Written as DNA, the CDR3 is TGCGCCAGCAGCCAGCGCGGGACAGGGGGCGATAATTCACCCCTCCACTTT. V and J are TRBV4-1 and TRBJ1-6, with 12 bases lining up with TRBD1. This CDR3 is built from 17 residues. V lost 3 bases and J lost 5; bases outside the gene matches: 5. From germline, CDR1 is MGHRA and CDR2 YSYEKL.

The J gene is TRBJ1-4, the V gene TRBV18, with no clear D. CDR1 is KGHSH and CDR2 is LQKENI in the germline V gene. The CDR3 totals 15 residues. Trimming pared 3 bases from V and 3 bases from J, leaving 11 bases between. CDR3 residues: CASSPERRSNEKLFF. DNA for the CDR3: TGTGCCAGCTCACCGGAACGGAGATCTAATGAAAAACTGTTTTTT.

V and J are TRBV10-3 and TRBJ1-5, with 10 bases that match TRBD1. V lost 6 bases, J lost 7 bases, and 9 bases stayed unmatched. This CDR3 is built from 15 residues. Germline CDR1 reads ENHRY; CDR2 reads SYGVKD. Written as DNA, the CDR3 is TGTGCCATCAGAGGGGGGACAGGGGTGGACCAGCCCCAGCATTTT. Translated, it gives CAIRGGTGVDQPQHF.

The chain combines TRBV27 with TRBJ2-3; maybe TRBD2 (6 bases). Germline CDR1 is MNHEY and CDR2 is SMNVEV (reference sequence). V dropped 5 bases and J dropped 0 bases, with 9 bases sitting between them. The CDR3 has 14 residues. The DNA for the CDR3 is TGTGCCAGCAGTCTTGCGGGAAGCACAGATACGCAGTATTTT. Protein: CASSLAGSTDTQYF.

V usage is TRBV5-8 and J usage is TRBJ1-6; a possible D gene is TRBD1 (5 bases). The germline V gene encodes CDR1 SGHTS and CDR2 YDEGEE. This CDR3 region has 17 residues. Trimming stripped 0 bases from V and 7 bases from J, with 17 bases between. The CDR3 coding sequence is TGTGCCAGCAGCTTGGTTACAGGCCCTTTCCGAAATTCACCCCTCCACTTT. It translates to CASSLVTGPFRNSPLHF.

The J gene is TRBJ1-1, the V gene TRBV27; D uncertain. The CDR3 loop spans 13 amino acids. The V and J ends lost 0 bases and 14 bases respectively, with 16 bases between them. In germline, CDR1 is MNHEY, CDR2 SMNVEV (reference sequence). CDR3 sequence: CASSLSQRNSCFF. As DNA, the CDR3 is TGTGCCAGCAGTTTATCCCAGCGGAACAGTTGCTTCTTT.

This rearrangement joins TRBV27 to TRBJ1-3; D uncertain. The CDR3 loop spans 13 amino acids. Between the trimmed V and J ends, which lost 3 bases and 4 bases, there was a span of 7 bases. In germline, CDR1 is MNHEY, CDR2 SMNVEV (reference sequence). Here the CDR3 DNA reads TGTGCCAGCAGTTTTGCGGGAGGAAACACCATATATTTT. Translating it yields CASSFAGGNTIYF.

The V call is TRBV30, the J call TRBJ1-2; 10 nucleotides line up with TRBD1. The CDR3 consists of 14 residues. CDR1 is GTSNPN, CDR2 SVGIG, per germline (reference sequence). V was pared by 4 bases and J by 4 bases, with 6 bases of the junction left unmatched. The CDR3 loop reads CAWTRTGGIYGYTF. As DNA, the CDR3 is TGTGCCTGGACTAGGACAGGGGGAATCTATGGCTACACCTTC.

The V gene is TRBV6-1, the J gene TRBJ1-5; TRBD1 matches 7 bases. CDR1 and CDR2 from the germline V gene are MNHNS and SASEGT. The CDR3 runs to 16 residues. V was clipped by 3 bases and J by 5 bases; unmatched bases: 10. The DNA for the CDR3 is TGTGCCAGCAGTGATCCCCTGACAGGGCCAGATCAGCCCCAGCATTTT. Its protein is CASSDPLTGPDQPQHF.